This record covers a single T cell receptor beta chain. 60 Vbeta and 13 Jbeta primers were used in PCR. Assay: immunoSEQ multiplex PCR; the TCRdb copy retains only in-frame clones and omits some. The sample has 250,000 to 350,000 clones; roughly 90% are singletons. V was clipped by 1 base and J by 0 bases; unmatched bases: 3. Germline CDR1 SNHLY, CDR2 FYNNEI. The CDR3 length is 15 residues. This specimen belongs to a study of cytomegalovirus exposure and HLA in healthy donors. This sequence was found in a man aged 35-49 years in good health and CMV-seropositive. The chain employs TRBV2 and TRBJ2-7; 7 bases are shared with TRBD2. The sequencing input was PBMCs. CDR3: CASSEGGEGSYEQYF. The CDR3 DNA follows: TGTGCCAGCAGTGAAGGGGGGGAGGGCTCCTACGAGCAGTACTTC.